Described below is a single TCR beta chain sequence and its context. What it binds is unknown. V gave up 2 bases and J gave up 3 bases; unmatched junction bases: 5. Germline CDR1 SEHNR, CDR2 FQNEAQ (reference sequence). The CDR3 has 16 amino acids. The entry originates in a study of OX40 agonist ivuxolimab in advanced cancers. About the study: Among those enrolled, mean age was approximately 60 years (range 23 to 79) and over 70% were male.

The cohort excluded patients with autoimmune disease history or systemic immunosuppression. Repertoires were generated with immunoSEQ multiplex PCR, while TCRdb's copy carries only in-frame clones and drops some. The sample shows 40,000 to 45,000 clones, 80% of them seen only once. Study conclusions and caveats: In CD8+ T cells, expanded clones were on average more numerous than in CD4+. No antigen was identified for the clonally expanded peripheral T cells.

Sequences were derived from CD4+ or CD8+ T cells sorted from blood, sampled in a trial of the OX40 agonist ivuxolimab. This sequence was found in an adult with an advanced solid tumor such as melanoma, head and neck, liver or kidney cancer. This chain uses TRBV7-9 with TRBJ2-7; 12 nucleotides match TRBD2. CDR3 sequence (DNA): TGTGCCAGCAGCTTAAGTCTAGCGGGAGGGCACTACGAGCAGTACTTC. Protein product: CASSLSLAGGHYEQYF.